A selection of T cell receptor beta chains follows, all from one sample in a study of OX40 agonist ivuxolimab in advanced cancers. Some clones are missing from TCRdb's copy, which holds only in-frame ones; the method was immunoSEQ multiplex PCR. This table holds some 60,000 clones, under 85% found once. Sequenced here: CD4+ or CD8+ T cells sorted from blood, sampled in a trial of the OX40 agonist ivuxolimab. These TCRs come from an adult with an advanced solid tumor such as melanoma, head and neck, liver or kidney cancer. Both conserved end residues are trimmed from each CDR3.

v_call cdr3_aa
TRBV15 ATSREDTSGETQY
TRBV11-1 ASSPFSEETQY
TRBV28 ASSLPPDSPSNQPQH
TRBV5-1 ASSSGTSGSKVTDTQY
TRBV27 ASSLSGQTYNEQF
TRBV4-1 ASSQGWGGDPTDTQY
TRBV18 ASSPRVLAEQEQY
TRBV5-4 ASSHLGLAGEYGELF
TRBV6-6 ASSYWGENIQY
TRBV2 ASRGGQGRLSPQH
TRBV28 ASSLIAAEDFETQY
TRBV28 ASSLSTGYGNQPQH
TRBV19 ASSIGAGAGADTQY
TRBV11-2 ASSLITSQTSANTGELF
TRBV6-4 ASRTGQAASGNTIY
TRBV2 ASSESRGRSQPQH
TRBV5-4 ASTQTSGGPFSTDTQY
TRBV5-5 ASRTGAHEQY
TRBV6-6 ASKDAGGVETQY
TRBV18 ASSPGTPETQY
TRBV18 ASSPEGTDQPQH
TRBV5-8 ASSLEGYGYT
TRBV5-1 ASSRNSYQETQY
TRBV11-3 ASSSRGGETQY
TRBV28 ASSLDRRRNQPQH
TRBV6-1 ASILNRVGGQPQH